This T cell receptor beta chain appears in the sequencing data of a study of blood T cell repertoires in COVID-19. Germline trimming cut 3 bases from V and 7 bases from J; bases unmatched to any gene: 9. Looked up from germline, CDR1 is MNHEY and CDR2 is SMNVEV (reference sequence). The CDR3 is 15 residues long. The repertoire was sequenced with immunoSEQ multiplex PCR; TCRdb's copy has only in-frame clones and lacks some. The sample shows a few hundred thousand clones, about 88% of them seen only once. The chain is built from TRBV27 and TRBJ2-1, with TRBD1 identical over 7 bases. The material sequenced was peripheral blood. This TCR was sampled from an older woman with acute or convalescent COVID-19. The CDR3 region is CASSFLRGQGNEQFF. The CDR3 DNA reads TGTGCCAGCAGTTTCTTGAGGGGGCAGGGGAATGAGCAGTTCTTC.